This T cell receptor (beta chain) stems from a study of blood T cells in healthy people across ages. Germline CDR1 SGHTA, CDR2 FQGNSA. The CDR3 covers 16 residues. Trimming pared 5 bases from V and 0 bases from J, leaving 14 bases between. Peripheral blood was drawn, about 9.1 milliliters per donor. On this clonotype itself: Its target is unknown.

Study conclusions and caveats: Fewer expanded clones and more diversity marked long-lived versus aged donors.

For the second PCR, which ran for 7 to 11 cycles, a sample-barcoded 5' primer and a J-beta primer mix were used. TCRdb called the 5' RACE reads again in MiXCR, with one record for every CDR3 protein. The sample lists 760,000 or so distinct CDR3 sequences, approximately 25% occurring once. These same records also appear under a second study, on T cells of mothers and their children. That work adds: The study recruited a few healthy Caucasian mothers and their six children as donors.

This chain uses TRBV7-2 with TRBJ2-4; maybe TRBD1 (6 bases). Sequenced sample: blood. The receptor's source is a boy aged 5-17 years in good health. Here the CDR3 DNA reads TGTGCCAGCAGCCTACAGGGCCCGCTAGCCAAAAACATTCAGTACTTC. Its protein is CASSLQGPLAKNIQYF.